This TCR beta chain was recorded in a study of cytomegalovirus exposure and HLA in healthy donors. Study-wide context: The approximately 120 validation repertoires were reported in a later analysis to have been generated on the same platform as the roughly 630 first-cohort repertoires. The study, taken as a whole, reports: Reportedly, diagnosis of cytomegalovirus status by the classifier showed high specificity and sensitivity. The study recorded over 150 TCR beta chains that were cytomegalovirus-associated.

Concerning this clone itself: The antigen remains unidentified.

The germline gives CDR1 MNHNS, CDR2 SASEGT. The CDR3 contains 15 residues. V lost 6 bases to trimming and J lost 11 bases; unmatched junction nucleotides: 14. Assay: immunoSEQ multiplex PCR; the TCRdb copy retains only in-frame clones and omits some. The data hold 150,000 to 200,000 clones, with around 84% observed a single time. The sample taken for sequencing was PBMCs. The chain joins TRBV6-1 to TRBJ1-3; 9 bases are shared with TRBD1. The receptor's source is a woman aged 25-40 years in good health and CMV-seropositive. The CDR3 DNA follows: TGTGCCAGCAGGCACCGGGACAGGGTAGATTTGGCCATATATTTT. This codes for CASRHRDRVDLAIYF.